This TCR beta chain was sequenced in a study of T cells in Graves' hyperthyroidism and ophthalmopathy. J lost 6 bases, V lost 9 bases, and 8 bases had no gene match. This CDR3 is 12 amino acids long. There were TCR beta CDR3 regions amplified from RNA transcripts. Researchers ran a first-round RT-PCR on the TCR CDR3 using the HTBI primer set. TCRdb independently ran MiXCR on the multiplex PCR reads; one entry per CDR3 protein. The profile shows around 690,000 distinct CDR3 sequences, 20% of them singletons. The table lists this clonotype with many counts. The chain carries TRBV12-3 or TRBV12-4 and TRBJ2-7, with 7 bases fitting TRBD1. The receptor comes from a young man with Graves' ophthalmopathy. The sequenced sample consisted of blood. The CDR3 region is CARKTGLSEQYF. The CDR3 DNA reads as TGTGCCAGGAAGACAGGGTTGAGCGAGCAGTACTTC.